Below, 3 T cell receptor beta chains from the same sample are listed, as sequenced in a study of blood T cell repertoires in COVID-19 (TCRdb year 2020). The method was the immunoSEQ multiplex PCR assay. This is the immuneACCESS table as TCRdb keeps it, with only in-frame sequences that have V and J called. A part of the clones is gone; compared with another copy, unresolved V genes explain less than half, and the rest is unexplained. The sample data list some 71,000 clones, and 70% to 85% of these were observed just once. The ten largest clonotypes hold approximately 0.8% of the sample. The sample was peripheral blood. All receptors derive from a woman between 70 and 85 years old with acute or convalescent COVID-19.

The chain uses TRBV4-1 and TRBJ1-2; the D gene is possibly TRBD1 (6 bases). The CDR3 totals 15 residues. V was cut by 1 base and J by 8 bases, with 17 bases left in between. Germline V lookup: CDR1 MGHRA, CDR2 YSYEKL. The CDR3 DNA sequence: TGCGCCAGCAGCCAAGTTGGGACAATCAGAGTCGGCTACACCTTC. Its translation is CASSQVGTIRVGYTF.

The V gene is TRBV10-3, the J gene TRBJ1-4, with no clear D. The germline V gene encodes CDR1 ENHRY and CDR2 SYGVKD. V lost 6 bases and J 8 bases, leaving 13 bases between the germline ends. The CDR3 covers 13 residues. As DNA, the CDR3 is TGTGCCATCAGCCGGAATCTAGACGAAAAACTGTTTTTT. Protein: CAISRNLDEKLFF.

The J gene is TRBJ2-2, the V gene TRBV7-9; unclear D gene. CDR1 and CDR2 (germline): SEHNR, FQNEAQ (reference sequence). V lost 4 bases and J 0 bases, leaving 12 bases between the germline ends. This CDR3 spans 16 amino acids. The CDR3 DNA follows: TGTGCCAGCAGCTCAACCCCCTCAGCGAACACCGGGGAGCTGTTTTTT. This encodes CASSSTPSANTGELFF.